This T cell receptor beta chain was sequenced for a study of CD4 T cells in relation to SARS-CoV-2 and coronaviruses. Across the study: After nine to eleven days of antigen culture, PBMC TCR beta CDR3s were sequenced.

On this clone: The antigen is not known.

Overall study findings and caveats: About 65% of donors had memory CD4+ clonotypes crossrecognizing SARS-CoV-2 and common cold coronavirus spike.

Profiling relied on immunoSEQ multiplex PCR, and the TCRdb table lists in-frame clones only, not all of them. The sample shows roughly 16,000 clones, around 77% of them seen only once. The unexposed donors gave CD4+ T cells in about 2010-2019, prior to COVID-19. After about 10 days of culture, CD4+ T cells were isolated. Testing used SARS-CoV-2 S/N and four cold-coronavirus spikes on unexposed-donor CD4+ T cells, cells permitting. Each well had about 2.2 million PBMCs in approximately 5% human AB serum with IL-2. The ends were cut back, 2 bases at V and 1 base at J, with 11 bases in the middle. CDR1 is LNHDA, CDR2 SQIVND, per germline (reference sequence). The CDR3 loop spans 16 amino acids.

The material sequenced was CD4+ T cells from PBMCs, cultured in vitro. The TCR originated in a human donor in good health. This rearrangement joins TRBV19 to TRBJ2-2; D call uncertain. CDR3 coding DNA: TGTGCCAGTAGTATAAGAGTACCCCAGAACACCGGGGAGCTGTTTTTT. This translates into CASSIRVPQNTGELFF.